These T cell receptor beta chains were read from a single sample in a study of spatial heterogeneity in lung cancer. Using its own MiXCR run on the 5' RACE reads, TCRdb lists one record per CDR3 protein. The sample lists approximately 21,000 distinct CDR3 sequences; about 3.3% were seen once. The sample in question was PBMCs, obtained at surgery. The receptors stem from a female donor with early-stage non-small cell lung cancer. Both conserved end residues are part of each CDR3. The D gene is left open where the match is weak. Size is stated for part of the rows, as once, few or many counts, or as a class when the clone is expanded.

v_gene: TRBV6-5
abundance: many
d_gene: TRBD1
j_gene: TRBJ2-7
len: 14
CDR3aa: CASSITGQSYEQYF
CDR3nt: TGTGCCAGCAGTATAACGGGACAGTCCTACGAGCAGTACTTC

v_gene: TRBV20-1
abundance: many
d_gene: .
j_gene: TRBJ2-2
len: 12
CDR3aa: CSATHYTGELFF
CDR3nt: TGCAGTGCTACTCACTACACCGGGGAGCTGTTTTTT

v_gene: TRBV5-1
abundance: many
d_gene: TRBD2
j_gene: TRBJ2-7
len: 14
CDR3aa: CASSLALAGAEQYF
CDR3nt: TGCGCCAGCAGCTTGGCCCTAGCGGGAGCCGAGCAGTACTTC

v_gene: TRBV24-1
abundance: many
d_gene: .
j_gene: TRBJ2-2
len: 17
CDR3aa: CATSDSLIQGAGGELFF
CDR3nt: TGTGCCACCAGTGATTCGTTGATCCAGGGCGCTGGCGGGGAGCTGTTTTTT

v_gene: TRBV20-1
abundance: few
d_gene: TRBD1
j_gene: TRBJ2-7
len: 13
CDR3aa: CSAKTGSSYEQYF
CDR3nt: TGCAGTGCTAAGACAGGGAGCTCCTACGAGCAGTACTTC

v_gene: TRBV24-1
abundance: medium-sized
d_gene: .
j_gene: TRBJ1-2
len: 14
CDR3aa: CATSDPGRAYGYTF
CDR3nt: TGTGCCACCAGTGATCCTGGAAGGGCGTATGGCTACACCTTC

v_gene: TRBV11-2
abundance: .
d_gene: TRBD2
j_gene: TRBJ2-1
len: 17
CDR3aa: CASSPPGTSGGYNEQFF
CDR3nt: TGTGCCAGCAGTCCGCCCGGGACTAGCGGGGGATACAATGAGCAGTTCTTC

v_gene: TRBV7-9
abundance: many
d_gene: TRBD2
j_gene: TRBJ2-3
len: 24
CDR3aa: CASSLNNRLSEEYDSGSSADTQYF
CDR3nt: TGTGCCAGCAGCTTGAATAACCGCCTTTCGGAAGAATACGACAGCGGGAGTAGCGCAGATACGCAGTATTTT

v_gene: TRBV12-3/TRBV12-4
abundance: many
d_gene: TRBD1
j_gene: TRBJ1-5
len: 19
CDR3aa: CARPRPRDSCLISNQPQHF
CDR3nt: TGTGCCAGACCCCGTCCGAGGGACAGTTGCCTAATAAGCAATCAGCCCCAGCATTTT

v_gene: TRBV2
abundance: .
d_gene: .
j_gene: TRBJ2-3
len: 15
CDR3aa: CASSEALDGTDTQYF
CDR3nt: TGTGCCAGCAGTGAAGCGCTTGATGGCACAGATACGCAGTATTTT